This TCR beta chain appears in the sequencing data of a study of shared clonotypes between healthy human individuals (dated by TCRdb to between 2020 and 2021). Concerning the study at large: Two women and a few men aged 18 to 49 years were included in the cohort. Between about 0.8 and 9 billion PBMCs per donor were obtained by leukapheresis. To increase sequencing depth and limit assay-specific biases, different laboratories used diverse techniques to prepare libraries and sequence TCR repertoires. For each donor, CD4 naive and CD4 memory were each run on three plates, CD8 naive on two plates, and CD8 memory on one plate. To estimate repertoire size and how much clonotypes are shared between individuals, the study performed deep sequencing of blood TCR repertoires from a few healthy adults. Points the paper makes about the study in general: The genetic and exposure-history diversity represented was limited by the small number of donors. Based on pairwise subsampling, the degree of clonotype sharing among donors was expected to be affected by sequencing depth. When a few donors were compared, the shared fraction of clonotypes was 5% to 6.5% for naive CD4, approximately 3.3% for naive CD8, roughly 2.5% for memory CD4, and 0.4% for memory CD8. Estimated clonotype richness was generally larger for naive than for memory subsets. Rarefaction of sorted-subset datasets indicated incomplete sequencing despite the large sequencing depth. Sampling was restricted to blood, and TCR repertoires in tissues likely differ from the TCR repertoires found in blood. Compared with non-shared clonotypes, clonotypes shared by all four sorted-subset donors had higher generation probabilities.

On this clone itself: What antigen it recognizes has not been identified. No base quality values were provided; no much bigger clone lies one nucleotide off.

The V and J ends are trimmed by 3 bases and 5 bases, leaving 13 bases between them. The CDR3 measures 15 amino acids from cysteine to phenylalanine. Of the read, only the CDR3 DNA is kept; its 45 bases are in frame from base 1. The germline V gene specifies SNHLY as CDR1 and FYNNEI as CDR2. The donors were healthy, HIV-negative adults who had no recently reported acute infections or vaccinations. Only Caucasian adults living in Nashville, Tennessee, USA were represented among the donors. CD4+ T cells were enriched by magnetic negative selection; naive cells were then positively selected on CD45RA, and the negative fraction formed the memory subset. Blood was obtained by leukapheresis, after which PBMCs were separated by Ficoll-Histopaque density gradient centrifugation and cryopreserved in liquid nitrogen vapor phase. Analytical flow cytometry was used to check the purity and quantity of every magnetically sorted T cell population. Genomic DNA was isolated from every sorted fraction and measured by UV absorbance on a Nanodrop 2000c.

Using the deep immunoSEQ assay, TCR CDR3 regions were amplified from genomic DNA by multiplex PCR. For each cell subset, the extracted genomic DNA was distributed evenly across all wells of several immunoSEQ 96-well plates, and each plate served as one replicate. For sorted subsets, 200 to 250 ng of genomic DNA, equivalent to about 30,000 T cell genomes, went into each replicate PCR. Purified libraries were quantified with a Qubit 3.0 fluorometer, sized on a Bioanalyzer 2100, and re-quantified with the KAPA Library Quantification kit. A separate single-read 150-cycle Illumina NextSeq 550 flow cell was used to sequence each immunoSEQ 96-well plate. Per the original workflow: The immunoSEQ output contained only junctional sequences without quality scores, so filtering could not match that applied to full-length reads. Sequences were annotated with PyIR, a Python wrapper for IgBLAST v1.9, using IMGT germline references to assign V/J genes and CDR3. Reads with weak V/J assignments (E-value above 1e-6), missing CDR3, stop codons, out-of-frame junctions, or ambiguous translated residues were removed. V3J clonotypes were defined as sequences sharing the same inferred V gene, J gene, and CDR3 amino acid sequence. Percentage overlap between repertoires was computed as shared unique clonotypes divided by the size of the smaller repertoire. RTK rarefaction, the Chao1 estimator, and Recon v2.1 estimates of unobserved clonotypes were used to assess repertoire richness. Generation probabilities for all TCRbeta clonotypes obtained by the gDNA method from a few donors were computed using OLGA. Drawn from immuneACCESS, this table holds only the in-frame rearrangements with V and J called that TCRdb kept. Clones are partly lost; checked studies trace under half to an unresolved V gene and leave the rest unexplained. V, J and clone size are taken as reported in that table, and D and trimming were inferred from the DNA itself. The sample includes 300,000 to 400,000 clones, with 74% observed a single time. Of the sample, 10% is held by the ten largest clones.

Recombination linked TRBV2 to TRBJ2-2; too little of a D gene remains to name it. The receptor comes from a man aged 25-45 years in good health. Sequenced input: memory CD4+ T cells sorted from blood. What this sample's cell subset or site label stands for: CD45RA-negative fraction. In nucleotides, the sequence is TGTGCCAGCAGTGAGGTCAAATCCGATACCGGGGAGCTGTTTTTT. This translates into CASSEVKSDTGELFF.